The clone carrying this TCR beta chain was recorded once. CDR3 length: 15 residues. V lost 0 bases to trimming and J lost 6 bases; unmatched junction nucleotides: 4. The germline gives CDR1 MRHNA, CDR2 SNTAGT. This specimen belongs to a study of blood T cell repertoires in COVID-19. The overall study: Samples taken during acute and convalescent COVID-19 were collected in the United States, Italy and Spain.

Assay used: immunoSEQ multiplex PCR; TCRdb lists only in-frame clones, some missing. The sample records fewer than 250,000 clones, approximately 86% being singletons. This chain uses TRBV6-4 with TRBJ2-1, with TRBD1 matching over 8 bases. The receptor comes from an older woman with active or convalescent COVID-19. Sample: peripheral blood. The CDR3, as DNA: TGTGCCAGCAGTGACTCGCGGCAGGGGGCCAATGAGCAGTTCTTC. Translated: CASSDSRQGANEQFF.